This T cell receptor (beta chain) originates from a study of T cells in women clearing cervical HPV infection. Study-wide background: Controls were women whose single incident HPV16 infection cleared within 12 months without precancer or cancer. Case blood was drawn when the lesion was first found; control blood after infection became undetectable. Regarding the study as a whole: Cases and controls were distinguished at AUC 0.83 by richness and V genes. TRBV6-7 abundance was lower in cases than controls (around 0.11% versus 0.16%).

With regard to this clone: Its antigen remains unknown. The missing CDR3 end, 3 residues past where the read stops, is filled in from the germline J gene.

V was trimmed by 4 bases and J by 1 base, leaving 7 bases between them. Germline values: CDR1 SGHTA, CDR2 FQGTGA. CDR3 length: 13 amino acids. Some clones are missing from TCRdb's copy, which holds only in-frame ones; the method was immunoSEQ multiplex PCR. The repertoire table contains roughly 20,000 clones. Input material: blood buffy coat. V and J are TRBV7-3 and TRBJ1-1, with D unclear. The clonotype originates from a woman aged 18 to 69 with a cervical HPV16 infection that either progressed to CIN3+ or cleared (not recorded which). This chain's CDR3 is CASSSTPNTEAFF. The sequenced CDR3 bases are TGTGCCAGCAGCTCCACACCGAACACTGAA.